This T cell receptor (beta chain) was observed in a study of T cell responses to AZD1222 COVID-19 vaccine. Study results and caveats: Recipients of AZD1222 seropositive at baseline numbered only 6 or 7. Vaccine-related CD4 TCRs covered spike, predominating at 160-218 and 743-854. Two doses of AZD1222 preceded a rise in Spike-specific TCR breadth and depth. Clonal diversity was possibly underestimated, and white British individuals and females predominated among donors.

Method: immunoSEQ multiplex PCR; TCRdb's copy keeps in-frame clones and lacks some. Counted here are over 100,000 clones, roughly 90% occurring once; the ten biggest clones make up over 3%. Germline lookup yields CDR1 MNHEY and CDR2 SMNVEV (reference sequence). V lost 4 bases to trimming and J lost 8 bases, with 23 bases between them. CDR3 length: 17 residues. As for this clone: Its antigen remains unidentified.

The sequence came from an adult in good health. The chain is built from TRBV27 and TRBJ1-4; no clear D. The source was peripheral blood, collected on day 0 of AZD1222 vaccination. In DNA form, the CDR3 reads TGTGCCAGCAGTTCTCTCTTAAAAGCCGGGCCGGGCGAAAAACTGTTTTTT. Protein: CASSSLLKAGPGEKLFF.